This is a list of T cell receptor beta chains from one sample in a study of T cell changes during pregnancy in multiple sclerosis. TCRdb keeps only in-frame clones here, not all; method: immunoSEQ multiplex PCR. The sample has tens of thousands of clones; about 90% are singletons. Sequences were derived from CD4+ T cells from peripheral blood mononuclear cells, sampled in the second trimester of pregnancy. The source of these receptors is a female donor with multiple sclerosis, enrolled in a pregnancy study. Both conserved end residues are part of each CDR3. The D gene is left open where the match is weak. Only part of the rows carry a size: once, few, many, or a class if the clone is expanded.

CDR3: CAWSVQIQGTGGYTF; DNA: TGTGCCTGGAGTGTACAGATACAGGGGACAGGTGGCTACACCTTC; V: TRBV30; size: NA; J: TRBJ1-2; D: TRBD1
CDR3: CASSLGLAGVDEQYF; DNA: TGTGCCAGCAGCTTGGGACTAGCGGGAGTCGACGAGCAGTACTTC; V: TRBV7-3; size: NA; J: TRBJ2-7; D: TRBD2
CDR3: CASSGPSGGSYNEQFF; DNA: TGTGCCAGCAGTGGACCTAGCGGCGGCTCCTACAATGAGCAGTTCTTC; V: TRBV25-1; size: NA; J: TRBJ2-1; D: TRBD2
CDR3: CASSTRGPANTGELFF; DNA: TGTGCCAGCAGCACCAGGGGGCCTGCGAACACCGGGGAGCTGTTTTTT; V: TRBV11-2; size: NA; J: TRBJ2-2; D: TRBD1
CDR3: CASSLEGRGGREQYF; DNA: TGCGCCAGCAGCTTGGAAGGTAGGGGCGGTCGGGAGCAGTACTTC; V: TRBV5-1; size: NA; J: TRBJ2-7; D: NA
CDR3: CASIRDLNYEQYF; DNA: TGTGCCAGCATTCGGGACTTGAACTACGAGCAGTACTTC; V: TRBV2; size: once; J: TRBJ2-7; D: NA
CDR3: CASGENADTQYF; DNA: TGTGCCAGCGGGGAGAATGCAGATACGCAGTATTTT; V: TRBV9; size: NA; J: TRBJ2-3; D: NA
CDR3: CAWRFPSGQGPNSPLHF; DNA: TGTGCCTGGAGGTTTCCCTCCGGACAGGGACCCAATTCACCCCTCCACTTT; V: TRBV30; size: NA; J: TRBJ1-6; D: TRBD1
CDR3: CASSSSGGSAEAFF; DNA: NA; V: TRBV6-5; size: NA; J: TRBJ1-1; D: NA
CDR3: CASSYSGFHSYEQYF; DNA: TGTGCCAGCAGCTATTCCGGGTTCCACTCCTACGAGCAGTACTTC; V: TRBV13; size: NA; J: TRBJ2-7; D: NA
CDR3: CASIDGFGGSYNEQFF; DNA: TGTGCCAGTATCGATGGCTTCGGCGGATCCTACAATGAGCAGTTCTTC; V: TRBV19; size: NA; J: TRBJ2-1; D: NA
CDR3: CASSPRGVALSRGGELFF; DNA: TGTGCCAGCAGCCCCCGGGGGGTAGCGTTGTCGCGTGGCGGGGAGCTGTTTTTT; V: TRBV11-2; size: once; J: TRBJ2-2; D: TRBD2
CDR3: CASSSGTGGMDEQFF; DNA: TGTGCCAGCAGTTCCGGGACAGGGGGCATGGATGAGCAGTTCTTC; V: TRBV5-8; size: once; J: TRBJ2-1; D: TRBD1
CDR3: CASILRRSGRAYNEQFF; DNA: TGTGCCAGCATCCTTAGAAGGAGCGGGAGGGCCTACAATGAGCAGTTCTTC; V: TRBV5-8; size: NA; J: TRBJ2-1; D: TRBD2
CDR3: CASSPRLAGAETQYF; DNA: TGTGCCAGCTCACCACGACTAGCGGGAGCAGAGACCCAGTACTTC; V: TRBV18; size: NA; J: TRBJ2-5; D: TRBD2
CDR3: CASSIDGSSYNEQFF; DNA: TGTGCCAGTAGTATTGACGGGAGCTCCTACAATGAGCAGTTCTTC; V: TRBV19; size: NA; J: TRBJ2-1; D: NA
CDR3: CATSRGGQMNTEAFF; DNA: TGTGCCACCAGCAGGGGTGGACAGATGAACACTGAAGCTTTCTTT; V: TRBV15; size: NA; J: TRBJ1-1; D: NA
CDR3: CASRPQGAYGYTF; DNA: TGTGCCAGCAGGCCGCAGGGGGCCTATGGCTACACCTTC; V: TRBV28; size: NA; J: TRBJ1-2; D: TRBD1
CDR3: CASSEVGGWGTEAFF; DNA: TGTGCCAGCAGTGAAGTAGGAGGGTGGGGCACTGAAGCTTTCTTT; V: TRBV6-1; size: once; J: TRBJ1-1; D: NA
CDR3: CASSLDPGTGNTGELFF; DNA: TGTGCCAGCAGCTTAGATCCAGGGACAGGGAACACCGGGGAGCTGTTTTTT; V: TRBV7-3; size: NA; J: TRBJ2-2; D: TRBD1
CDR3: CASSLVTGASYEQYF; DNA: TGTGCCAGCAGCTTAGTGACAGGGGCCTCCTACGAGCAGTACTTC; V: TRBV11-2; size: NA; J: TRBJ2-7; D: TRBD1
CDR3: CAISTSGGAYNEQFF; DNA: TGTGCCATCAGTACTAGCGGGGGGGCCTACAATGAGCAGTTCTTC; V: TRBV10-3; size: NA; J: TRBJ2-1; D: TRBD2
CDR3: CASSLVRTGAYEQYF; DNA: TGTGCCAGCAGCCTAGTGAGGACAGGGGCCTACGAGCAGTACTTC; V: TRBV5-5; size: NA; J: TRBJ2-7; D: TRBD1
CDR3: CASSRLSGDRGRSEQFF; DNA: TGCGCCAGCAGCCGGCTGTCGGGGGACAGGGGTCGAAGTGAGCAGTTCTTC; V: TRBV5-1; size: once; J: TRBJ2-1; D: TRBD1
CDR3: CASSQGRGQELNYGYTF; DNA: TGCGCCAGCAGCCAAGGGAGGGGGCAAGAACTTAACTATGGCTACACCTTC; V: TRBV4-1; size: NA; J: TRBJ1-2; D: TRBD1
CDR3: CASPGTANTGELFF; DNA: TGTGCCAGTCCCGGGACAGCGAACACCGGGGAGCTGTTTTTT; V: TRBV6-1; size: NA; J: TRBJ2-2; D: TRBD1
CDR3: CASSQGRDSFSYEQYF; DNA: TGCGCCAGCAGCCAAGGGCGGGACTCTTTTTCCTACGAGCAGTACTTC; V: TRBV4-1; size: NA; J: TRBJ2-7; D: NA
CDR3: CASSQAVAGGPRYEQYF; DNA: TGTGCCAGCAGCCAAGCGGTAGCGGGGGGCCCCCGCTACGAGCAGTACTTC; V: TRBV4-2; size: once; J: TRBJ2-7; D: TRBD2
CDR3: CASSPYNEQFF; DNA: TGTGCCAGCAGTCCTTACAATGAGCAGTTCTTC; V: TRBV2; size: NA; J: TRBJ2-1; D: NA
CDR3: CASSKKVGTGGNQPQHF; DNA: TGTGCCAGCAGCAAAAAGGTCGGGACAGGGGGCAATCAGCCCCAGCATTTT; V: TRBV21-1; size: NA; J: TRBJ1-5; D: NA
CDR3: CASSLSRGLFIEKLFF; DNA: TGTGCCAGCAGCTTGAGCAGAGGATTGTTTATTGAAAAACTGTTTTTT; V: TRBV5-8; size: NA; J: TRBJ1-4; D: NA
CDR3: CASSPDRGFNNEQFF; DNA: TGTGCCAGCAGTCCGGACAGGGGGTTCAACAATGAGCAGTTCTTC; V: TRBV6-4; size: NA; J: TRBJ2-1; D: TRBD1
CDR3: CASSLERGRMNEQFF; DNA: TGTGCCAGCAGCTTGGAAAGGGGGCGTATGAATGAGCAGTTCTTC; V: TRBV5-5; size: NA; J: TRBJ2-1; D: TRBD1
CDR3: CASSSSGGATDTQYF; DNA: TGCGCCAGCAGCTCTAGCGGGGGGGCCACAGATACGCAGTATTTT; V: TRBV5-1; size: NA; J: TRBJ2-3; D: TRBD2
CDR3: CASSPQGKGEQYF; DNA: TGTGCCAGCAGCCCGCAGGGAAAGGGCGAGCAGTACTTC; V: TRBV21-1; size: few; J: TRBJ2-7; D: NA
CDR3: CASSSLGVNTEAFF; DNA: TGTGCCAGCAGTTCGCTCGGGGTGAACACTGAAGCTTTCTTT; V: TRBV27; size: NA; J: TRBJ1-1; D: NA
CDR3: CASGPGSTNEKLFF; DNA: TGCGCCAGCGGGCCGGGGTCAACTAATGAAAAACTGTTTTTT; V: TRBV5-1; size: NA; J: TRBJ1-4; D: NA
CDR3: CASSLASGTGSYEAFF; DNA: TGCGCCAGCAGCTTGGCCTCCGGGACAGGCTCCTATGAAGCTTTCTTT; V: TRBV5-1; size: NA; J: TRBJ1-1; D: TRBD1
CDR3: CASSVGGAGQETQYF; DNA: TGTGCCAGCAGCGTAGGTGGAGCGGGGCAAGAGACCCAGTACTTC; V: TRBV9; size: NA; J: TRBJ2-5; D: TRBD2
CDR3: CASSDSADMNTEAFF; DNA: TGTGCCAGCAGTGACTCGGCAGACATGAACACTGAAGCTTTCTTT; V: TRBV6-4; size: NA; J: TRBJ1-1; D: NA
CDR3: CASSLGGGPETQYF; DNA: TGTGCCAGCAGCTTGGGCGGAGGTCCAGAGACCCAGTACTTC; V: TRBV5-8; size: NA; J: TRBJ2-5; D: NA
CDR3: CASSSPGQGRETQYF; DNA: TGTGCCAGCAGTTCACCGGGACAGGGACGCGAGACCCAGTACTTC; V: TRBV28; size: NA; J: TRBJ2-5; D: TRBD1
CDR3: CASSPVTGTGANVLTF; DNA: TGTGCCAGCTCACCTGTGACAGGGACTGGGGCCAACGTCCTGACTTTC; V: TRBV18; size: NA; J: TRBJ2-6; D: TRBD1
CDR3: CASSADPLGQGYSPLHF; DNA: TGTGCCAGCAGCGCCGATCCCCTCGGACAGGGGTATTCACCCCTCCACTTT; V: TRBV9; size: NA; J: TRBJ1-6; D: TRBD1
CDR3: CASSLGRGSSGNTIYF; DNA: TGTGCCAGTAGTCTCGGACGGGGAAGCTCTGGAAACACCATATATTTT; V: TRBV19; size: NA; J: TRBJ1-3; D: NA
CDR3: CASSRGPAEGTQPQHF; DNA: TGCGCCAGCAGCCGCGGCCCGGCAGAGGGTACTCAGCCCCAGCATTTT; V: TRBV5-1; size: NA; J: TRBJ1-5; D: NA
CDR3: CASSLTGSTDTQYF; DNA: TGCGCCAGCAGCTTGACAGGGAGCACAGATACGCAGTATTTT; V: TRBV5-1; size: NA; J: TRBJ2-3; D: NA
CDR3: CASNFLSPGQGGNEQFF; DNA: TGTGCCAGCAACTTCCTTTCTCCGGGACAGGGTGGGAATGAGCAGTTCTTC; V: TRBV7-2; size: NA; J: TRBJ2-1; D: TRBD1
CDR3: CASSLRPGAGNEQFF; DNA: TGTGCCAGCAGCTTACGCCCGGGAGCGGGGAATGAGCAGTTCTTC; V: TRBV7-2; size: NA; J: TRBJ2-1; D: TRBD2
CDR3: CASSLGGSNQPQHF; DNA: TGTGCCAGCAGCTTAGGGGGTAGCAATCAGCCCCAGCATTTT; V: TRBV5-4; size: once; J: TRBJ1-5; D: NA
CDR3: CASSPKTGLSPLHF; DNA: TGTGCCAGCAGCCCGAAGACAGGACTGTCACCCCTCCACTTT; V: TRBV4-2; size: few; J: TRBJ1-6; D: NA
CDR3: CASSSPGAGDEKLFF; DNA: TGTGCCAGCAGCTCCCCAGGGGCGGGAGACGAAAAACTGTTTTTT; V: TRBV5-6; size: NA; J: TRBJ1-4; D: NA
CDR3: CASSRPGLAGTDTQYF; DNA: TGTGCCAGCAGCCGTCCGGGACTAGCGGGCACAGATACGCAGTATTTT; V: TRBV5-4; size: NA; J: TRBJ2-3; D: TRBD2
CDR3: CASSQELAGEGDTQYF; DNA: TGTGCCAGCAGCCAGGAACTAGCGGGGGAGGGAGATACGCAGTATTTT; V: TRBV14; size: NA; J: TRBJ2-3; D: TRBD2
CDR3: CASSPGHYSNQPQHF; DNA: TGTGCCAGCAGCCCTGGACACTATAGCAATCAGCCCCAGCATTTT; V: TRBV11-2; size: NA; J: TRBJ1-5; D: NA
CDR3: CASSLTGTTLYEQYF; DNA: TGTGCCAGCAGCTTAACCGGGACTACCCTTTACGAGCAGTACTTC; V: TRBV7-2; size: NA; J: TRBJ2-7; D: TRBD2
CDR3: CASSRGVLGHEQYF; DNA: TGTGCCAGCAGTCGGGGGGTTCTGGGACACGAGCAGTACTTC; V: TRBV6-5; size: NA; J: TRBJ2-7; D: TRBD2